The subject of this entry is one T cell receptor (beta chain). In making diagnoses, clinical symptoms, serum thyroxine and TRAb, thyroid ultrasound and orbital computed tomography were all used. Isolation of PBMCs was performed on 8 to 10 ml fresh peripheral blood. The V and J ends lost 2 bases and 4 bases respectively, with 11 bases between them. Germline CDR1 MNHEY, CDR2 SVGEGT. This CDR3 has 14 residues. This record belongs to a study of T cells in Graves' hyperthyroidism and ophthalmopathy. The source material, RNA transcripts, was used to amplify TCR beta CDR3 regions. TCR CDR3 underwent first-round RT-PCR with the HTBI primer set. TCRdb recomputed calls from the multiplex PCR reads with MiXCR, one row per CDR3 protein. The sample has approximately 600,000 distinct CDR3 sequences, 15% to 20% seen once.

The V and J genes are TRBV6-2 or TRBV6-3 and TRBJ1-1; possible D gene TRBD1, 5 bases. The sample consisted of blood. This receptor was obtained from a woman aged 30 to 39 with Graves' hyperthyroidism. CDR3 coding DNA: TGTGCCAGCAGTTACGGCGGGGCCATCACTGAAGCTTTCTTT. It specifies CASSYGGAITEAFF.